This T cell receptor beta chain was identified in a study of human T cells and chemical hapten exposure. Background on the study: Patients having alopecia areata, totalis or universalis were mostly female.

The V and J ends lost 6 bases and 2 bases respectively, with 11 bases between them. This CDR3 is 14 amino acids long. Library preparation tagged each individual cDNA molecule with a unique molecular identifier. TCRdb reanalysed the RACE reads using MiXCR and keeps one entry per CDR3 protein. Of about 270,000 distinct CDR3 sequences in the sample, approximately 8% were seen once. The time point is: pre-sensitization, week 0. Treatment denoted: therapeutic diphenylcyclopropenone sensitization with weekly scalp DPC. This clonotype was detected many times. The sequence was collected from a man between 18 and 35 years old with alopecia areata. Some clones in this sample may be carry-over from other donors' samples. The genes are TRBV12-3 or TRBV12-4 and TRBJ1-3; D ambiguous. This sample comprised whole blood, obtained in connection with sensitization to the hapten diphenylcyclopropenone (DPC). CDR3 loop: CASSAQGPGNTIYF. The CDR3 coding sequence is TGTGCCAGCAGCGCACAAGGGCCTGGAAACACCATATATTTT.